The entry that follows covers one TCR beta chain sequence. Its antigen is unidentified. The CDR3 is 9 amino acids. This sample stems from a study of T cells in localized non-small cell lung cancer. Overall study findings and caveats: Sequencing, confined to only one tumor region, leaves heterogeneity possible.

Profiling relied on immunoSEQ multiplex PCR, and the TCRdb table lists in-frame clones only, not all of them. The sample records about 7,900 clones, roughly 92% being singletons. The receptor's source is a woman aged 40-70 years with stage I lung adenocarcinoma. The V call is TRBV21-1, the J call TRBJ2-2; no DNA check was done on the table's D call, TRBD2. TRBV21-1 is tagged as a pseudogene. The starting material was peripheral blood, obtained before any cancer treatment. The CDR3 DNA reads TGTGCCGTCTCCGGGGAGCTGTTTTTT. Protein sequence: CAVSGELFF.